This T cell receptor beta chain originates from a study of identifying expanded T cells in peripheral blood. This clone has a single count. What it recognizes is unknown. Notes on the study in general: Over approximately two and four weeks, about 16 and 19 clones changed, versus approximately 1.1 between replicates. Clone count variance between roughly 2-week samples rose with total template count.

During the collection period, no donor immune events like infections were recorded. Sequencing was performed with immunoSEQ multiplex PCR; in TCRdb, only in-frame clones are kept and a portion is missing. The table records around 100,000 clones, approximately 88% of them present only once. Input material: blood. This TCR was recovered from a person between 18 and 70 years old in good health.

The CDR3 region is CASSLAAPQETQYF. DNA of the CDR3: TGTGCCAGCAGCCTGGCGGCACCCCAAGAGACCCAGTACTTC. The gene calls are TRBV7-7 and TRBJ2-5; D is uncertain. The CDR3 length is 14 residues. CDR1 SSHAT and CDR2 FNYEAQ come from the germline V gene (reference sequence). Deletions cut 5 bases from V and 1 base from J, with 11 bases between.